This T cell receptor beta chain emerged from a study of CD8+ T cells in alopecia areata. This clone was seen a few times. Antigen: not known. Germline V lookup: CDR1 SQVTM, CDR2 ANQGSEA. V was clipped by 6 bases and J by 2 bases, with 13 bases between them. This CDR3 has 13 amino acids. Study-wide results and limits: Resident alphabeta T-cell populations of normal skin are likewise subject to sequencing in scalp samples.

It was cDNA, reverse transcribed from extracted RNA, that served as the sequencing template. Some clones are missing from TCRdb's copy, which holds only in-frame ones; the method was immunoSEQ multiplex PCR. The sample comprises 150,000 to 200,000 clones, less than 70% of which are singletons, and 1.3% rests with the top ten. Sample treatment: oral pan-JAK inhibitor, 5-10 mg twice daily. Obtained from alopecia areata patients were lesional scalp punch biopsies along with peripheral blood. From PBMCs, CD4+ and CD8+ T cells were sorted. The TCR comes from a human donor with alopecia areata. Sequenced material: CD4+ T cells sorted from blood, taken around week 49, from a patient treated with tofacitinib. The V gene is TRBV29-1, the J gene TRBJ2-5, with D perhaps being TRBD1 or TRBD2 (5 bases each). In nucleotides, the CDR3 is TGCAGCGTGGGACGGACACATCAAGAGACCCAGTACTTC. This gives the protein CSVGRTHQETQYF.